This T cell receptor beta chain was recorded in a study of T cell responses to AZD1222 COVID-19 vaccine. General study points: Sampled repertoires all dated from after the peak T cell response. In a largely white British group with more females than males, clonal diversity was possibly underestimated. Spike-specific TCR depth and breadth grew after two AZD1222 doses. As reported, nearly half of all spike-specific TCRs target variant regions that are unmutated.

The repertoire was sequenced with immunoSEQ multiplex PCR; TCRdb's copy has only in-frame clones and lacks some. Of about 130,000 clones in the sample, 80% to 90% are singletons; the top ten hold around a sixth. For this clone: What it recognizes is unknown.

This material consisted of peripheral blood, taken on day 0 of MenACWY control vaccination. This receptor was taken from an adult in good health.

The CDR3 region is CASSLKQGAMPGKAYEQYF. The CDR3 DNA reads TGTGCCAGCAGTCTAAAACAGGGGGCGATGCCCGGCAAAGCCTACGAGCAGTACTTC. The V and J genes are TRBV28 and TRBJ2-7, with TRBD1 identical over 9 bases. V gave up 5 bases and J gave up 2 bases; unmatched junction bases: 19. The germline V gene has CDR1 MDHEN and CDR2 SYDVKM. This CDR3 has 19 amino acids.